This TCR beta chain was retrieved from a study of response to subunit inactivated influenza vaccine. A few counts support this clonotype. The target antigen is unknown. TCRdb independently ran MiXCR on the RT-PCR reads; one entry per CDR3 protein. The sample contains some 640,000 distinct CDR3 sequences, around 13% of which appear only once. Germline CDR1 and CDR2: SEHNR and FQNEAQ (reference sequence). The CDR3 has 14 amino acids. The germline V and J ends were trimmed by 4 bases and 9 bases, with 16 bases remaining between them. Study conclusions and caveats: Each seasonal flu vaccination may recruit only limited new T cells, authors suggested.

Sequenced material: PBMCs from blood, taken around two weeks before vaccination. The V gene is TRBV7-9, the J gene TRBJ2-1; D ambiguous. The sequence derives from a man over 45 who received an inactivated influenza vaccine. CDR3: CASSSPRARPEQFF. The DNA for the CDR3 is TGTGCCAGCAGCTCTCCGCGTGCGAGGCCTGAGCAGTTCTTC.